These 3 T cell receptor beta chains share one sample of origin, sequenced in a study of human T cells and chemical hapten exposure (dated by TCRdb to the early 2020s). The sample's time point, from its label and the paper: patch test 1, 2 weeks after DPC sensitization. This sample's treatment or condition label indicates: therapeutic diphenylcyclopropenone sensitization with weekly scalp DPC. Library generation was performed with RACE. These reads were obtained on a NextSeq 500. TCRdb redid the processing of the public reads, applying fastp at Q25 and MiXCR, and retained in-frame beta chains. CDR3 protein sequences are deduplicated, and each keeps its most common genes and DNA. The sample table contains around 380,000 distinct CDR3 sequences; only one count was recorded for 4% to 5.5% of them. In total, the top ten clones hold 2% to 2.5% of the sample. The sample here was whole blood, taken in connection with sensitization to the hapten diphenylcyclopropenone (DPC). These receptor sequences come from a woman between 50 and 59 years old with alopecia areata. Some clones in this sample may be carry-over from other donors' samples.

This clonotype came up many times. CDR3 in DNA: TGCGCCAGCAGCCTGGAGCGGGGGCGAGGGGGCTACACCTTC. This codes for CASSLERGRGGYTF. This chain uses TRBV5-1 with TRBJ1-2; D is perhaps TRBD1 (6 bases). Germline V gene data show CDR1 as SGHRS and CDR2 as YFSETQ. V lost 4 bases, J lost 8 bases, and 18 bases lay in between. The CDR3 loop spans 14 amino acids. Combining the CDR3 with reference TRBV5-1 and TRBJ1-2 gives the whole variable domain KAGVTQTPRYLIKTRGQQVTLSCSPISGHRSVSWYQQTPGQGLQFLFEYFSETQRNKGNFPGRFSGRQFSNSRSEMNVSTLELGDSALYLCASSLERGRGGYTFGSGTRLTVV.

This clonotype appeared many times. DNA of the CDR3: TGTGCCAGCAGCTTAGATAACACCGGGGAGCTGTTTTTT. Translated: CASSLDNTGELFF. J is TRBJ2-2 and V is TRBV7-2; D not resolved. Germline values: CDR1 SGHTA, CDR2 FQGNSA. The CDR3 is made up of 13 amino acids. The germline V and J ends were trimmed by 1 base and 2 bases, with 2 bases remaining between them. Filled out from reference TRBV7-2 and TRBJ2-2, the complete variable domain reads GAGVSQSPSNKVTEKGKDVELRCDPISGHTALYWYRQSLGQGLEFLIYFQGNSAPDKSGLPSDRFSAERTGGSVSTLTIQRTQQEDSAVYLCASSLDNTGELFFGEGSRLTVL.

This clonotype came up many times. The chain uses TRBV7-9 and TRBJ2-7; D is uncertain. This CDR3 has 15 residues. The germline CDR1 and CDR2 sequences are SEHNR and FQNEAQ (reference sequence). V lost 1 base to trimming and J lost 2 bases, with 12 bases between them. The CDR3 nucleotides read TGTGCCAGCAGCTTAGAGGAGCCTATTGCCTACGAGCAGTACTTC. It translates to CASSLEEPIAYEQYF.